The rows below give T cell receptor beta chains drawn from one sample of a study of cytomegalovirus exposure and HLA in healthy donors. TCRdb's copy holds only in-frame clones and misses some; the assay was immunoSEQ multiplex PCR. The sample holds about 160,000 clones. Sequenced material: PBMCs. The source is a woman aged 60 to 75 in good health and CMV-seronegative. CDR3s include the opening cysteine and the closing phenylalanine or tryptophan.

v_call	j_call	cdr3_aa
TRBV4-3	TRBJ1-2	CASSSGGQGAGGYTF
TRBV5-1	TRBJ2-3	CATGYSTDTQYF
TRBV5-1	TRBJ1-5	CASSLGDTSNQPQHF
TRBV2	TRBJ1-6	CATEDRGDSPLHF
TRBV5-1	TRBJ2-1	CASSLAGGTGNEQFF
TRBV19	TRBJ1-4	CASKADSEKLFF
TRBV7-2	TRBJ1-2	CASSLRQGAGYTF
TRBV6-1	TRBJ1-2	CASSDQRKSVYGYTF
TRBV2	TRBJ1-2	CASSAGTGDGYTF
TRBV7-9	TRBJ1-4	CASSLGVSGASEKLFF
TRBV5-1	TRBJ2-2	CASSLAQRGNGELFF
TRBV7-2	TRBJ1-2	CASSLALDRGNYGYTF
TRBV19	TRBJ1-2	CASSLAATINYGYTF
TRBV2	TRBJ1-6	CASGNGGIVSPLHF
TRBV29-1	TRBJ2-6	CSVVKTGISGANVLTF
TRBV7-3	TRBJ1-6	CASSLTGNQGFNSPLHF
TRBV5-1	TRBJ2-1	CASSSGLNNEQFF
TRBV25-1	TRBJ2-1	CASSESGQGPYNEQFF
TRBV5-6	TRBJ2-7	CASSSGAGGIYEQYF
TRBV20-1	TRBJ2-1	CSAYLNEQFF
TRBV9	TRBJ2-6	CASSVANSGRASGANVLTF
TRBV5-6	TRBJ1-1	CASSLPGEGPNTEAFF
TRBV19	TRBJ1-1	CASKGTVEAFF
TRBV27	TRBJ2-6	CASSWLTANVLTF
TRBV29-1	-	CSVGQPTSYEQYF